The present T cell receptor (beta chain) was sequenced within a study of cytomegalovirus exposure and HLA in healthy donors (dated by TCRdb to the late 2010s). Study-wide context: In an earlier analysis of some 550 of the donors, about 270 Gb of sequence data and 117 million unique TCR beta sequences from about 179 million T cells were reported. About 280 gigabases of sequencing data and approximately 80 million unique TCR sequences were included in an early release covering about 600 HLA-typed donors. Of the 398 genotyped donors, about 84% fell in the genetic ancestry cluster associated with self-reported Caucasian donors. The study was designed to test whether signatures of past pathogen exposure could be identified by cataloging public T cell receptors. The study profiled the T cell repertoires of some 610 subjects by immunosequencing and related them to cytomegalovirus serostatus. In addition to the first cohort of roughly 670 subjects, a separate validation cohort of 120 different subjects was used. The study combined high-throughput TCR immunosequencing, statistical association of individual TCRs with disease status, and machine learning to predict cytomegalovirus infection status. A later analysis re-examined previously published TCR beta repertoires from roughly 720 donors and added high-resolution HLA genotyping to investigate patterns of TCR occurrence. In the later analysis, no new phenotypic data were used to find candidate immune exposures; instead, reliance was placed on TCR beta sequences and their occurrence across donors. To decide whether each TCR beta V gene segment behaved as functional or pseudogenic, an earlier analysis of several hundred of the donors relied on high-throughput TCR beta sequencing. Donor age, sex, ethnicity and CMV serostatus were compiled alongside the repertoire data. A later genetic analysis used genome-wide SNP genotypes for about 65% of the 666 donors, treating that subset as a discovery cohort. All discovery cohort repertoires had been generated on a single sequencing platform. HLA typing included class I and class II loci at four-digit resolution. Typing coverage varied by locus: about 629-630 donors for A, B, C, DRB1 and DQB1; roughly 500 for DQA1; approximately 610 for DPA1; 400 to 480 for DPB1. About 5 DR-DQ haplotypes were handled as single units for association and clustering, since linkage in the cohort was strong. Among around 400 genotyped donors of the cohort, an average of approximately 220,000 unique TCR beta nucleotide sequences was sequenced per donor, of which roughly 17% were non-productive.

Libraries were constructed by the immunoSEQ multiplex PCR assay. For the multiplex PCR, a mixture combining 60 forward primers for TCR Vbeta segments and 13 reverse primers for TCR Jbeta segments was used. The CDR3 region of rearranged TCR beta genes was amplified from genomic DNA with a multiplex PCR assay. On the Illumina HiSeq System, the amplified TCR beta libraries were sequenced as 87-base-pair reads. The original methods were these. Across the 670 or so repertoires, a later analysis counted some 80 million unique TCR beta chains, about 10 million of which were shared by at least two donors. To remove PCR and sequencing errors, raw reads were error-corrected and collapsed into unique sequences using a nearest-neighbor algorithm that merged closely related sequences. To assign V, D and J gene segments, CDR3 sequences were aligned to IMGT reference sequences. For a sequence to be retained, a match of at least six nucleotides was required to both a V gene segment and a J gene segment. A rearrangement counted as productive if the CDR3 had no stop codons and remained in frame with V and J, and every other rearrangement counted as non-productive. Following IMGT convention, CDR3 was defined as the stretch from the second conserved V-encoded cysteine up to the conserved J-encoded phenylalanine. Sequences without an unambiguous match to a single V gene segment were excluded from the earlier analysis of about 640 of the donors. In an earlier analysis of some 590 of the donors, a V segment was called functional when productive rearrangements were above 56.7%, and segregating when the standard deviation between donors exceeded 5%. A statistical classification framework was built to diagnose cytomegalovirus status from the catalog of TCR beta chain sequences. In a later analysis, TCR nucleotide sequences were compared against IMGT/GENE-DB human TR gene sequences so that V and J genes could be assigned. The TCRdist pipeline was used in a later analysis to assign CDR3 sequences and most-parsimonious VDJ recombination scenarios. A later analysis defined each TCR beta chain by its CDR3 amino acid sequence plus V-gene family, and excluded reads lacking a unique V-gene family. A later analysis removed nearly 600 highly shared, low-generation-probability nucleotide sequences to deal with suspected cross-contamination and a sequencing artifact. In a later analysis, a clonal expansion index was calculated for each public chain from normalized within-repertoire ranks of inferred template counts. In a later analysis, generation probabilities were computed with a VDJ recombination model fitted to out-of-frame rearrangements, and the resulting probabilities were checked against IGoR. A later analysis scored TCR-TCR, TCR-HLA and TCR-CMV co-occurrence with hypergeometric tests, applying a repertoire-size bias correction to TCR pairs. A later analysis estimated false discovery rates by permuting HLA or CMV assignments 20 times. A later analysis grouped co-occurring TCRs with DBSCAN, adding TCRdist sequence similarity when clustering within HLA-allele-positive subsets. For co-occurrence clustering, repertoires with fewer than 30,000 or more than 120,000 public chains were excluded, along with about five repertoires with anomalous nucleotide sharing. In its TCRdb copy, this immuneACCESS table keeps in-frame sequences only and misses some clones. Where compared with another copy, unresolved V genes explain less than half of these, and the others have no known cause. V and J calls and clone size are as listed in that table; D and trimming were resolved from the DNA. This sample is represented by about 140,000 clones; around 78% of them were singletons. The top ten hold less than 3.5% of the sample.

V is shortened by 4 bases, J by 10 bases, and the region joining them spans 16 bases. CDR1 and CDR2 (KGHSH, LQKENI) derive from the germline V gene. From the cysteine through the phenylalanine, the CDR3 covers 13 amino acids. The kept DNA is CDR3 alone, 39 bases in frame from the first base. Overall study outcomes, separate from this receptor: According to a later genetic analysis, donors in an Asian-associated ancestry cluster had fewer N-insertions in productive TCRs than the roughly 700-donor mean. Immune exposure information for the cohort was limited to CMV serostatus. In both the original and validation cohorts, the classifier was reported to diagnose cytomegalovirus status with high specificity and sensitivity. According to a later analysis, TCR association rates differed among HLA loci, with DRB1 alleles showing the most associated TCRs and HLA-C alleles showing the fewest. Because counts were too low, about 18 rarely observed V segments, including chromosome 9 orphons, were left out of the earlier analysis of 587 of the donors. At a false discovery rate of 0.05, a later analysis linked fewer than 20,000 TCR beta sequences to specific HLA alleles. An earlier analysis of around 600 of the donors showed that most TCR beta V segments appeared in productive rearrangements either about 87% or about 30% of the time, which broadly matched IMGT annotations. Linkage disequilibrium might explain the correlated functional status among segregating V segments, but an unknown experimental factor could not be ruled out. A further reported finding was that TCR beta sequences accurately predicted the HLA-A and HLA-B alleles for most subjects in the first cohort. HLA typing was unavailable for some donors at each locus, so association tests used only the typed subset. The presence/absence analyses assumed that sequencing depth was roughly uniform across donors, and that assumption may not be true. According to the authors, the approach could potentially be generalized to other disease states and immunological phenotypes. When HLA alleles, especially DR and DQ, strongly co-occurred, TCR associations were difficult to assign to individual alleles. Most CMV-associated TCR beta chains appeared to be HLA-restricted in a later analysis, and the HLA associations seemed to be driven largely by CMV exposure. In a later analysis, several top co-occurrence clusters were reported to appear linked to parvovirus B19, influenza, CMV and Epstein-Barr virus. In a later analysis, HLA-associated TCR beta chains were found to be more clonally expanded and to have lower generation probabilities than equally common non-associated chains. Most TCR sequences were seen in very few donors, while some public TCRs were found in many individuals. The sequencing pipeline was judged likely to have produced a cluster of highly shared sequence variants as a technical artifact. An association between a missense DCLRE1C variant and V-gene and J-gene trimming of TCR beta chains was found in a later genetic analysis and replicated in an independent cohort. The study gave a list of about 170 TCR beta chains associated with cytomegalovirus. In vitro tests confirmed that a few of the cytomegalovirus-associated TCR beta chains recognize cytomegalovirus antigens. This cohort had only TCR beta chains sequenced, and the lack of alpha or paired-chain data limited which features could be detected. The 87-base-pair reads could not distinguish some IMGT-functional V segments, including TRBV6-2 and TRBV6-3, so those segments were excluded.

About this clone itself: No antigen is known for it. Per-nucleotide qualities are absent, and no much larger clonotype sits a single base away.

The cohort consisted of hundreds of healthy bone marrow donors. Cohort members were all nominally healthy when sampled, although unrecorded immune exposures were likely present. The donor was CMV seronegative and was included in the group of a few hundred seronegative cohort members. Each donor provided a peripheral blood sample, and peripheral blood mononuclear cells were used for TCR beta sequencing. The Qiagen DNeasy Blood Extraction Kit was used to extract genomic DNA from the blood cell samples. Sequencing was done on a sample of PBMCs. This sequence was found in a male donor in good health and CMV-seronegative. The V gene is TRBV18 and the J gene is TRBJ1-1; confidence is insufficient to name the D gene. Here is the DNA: TGTGCCAGCTCACGGGGAGTAAGGGAAGGAGCTTTCTTT. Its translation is CASSRGVREGAFF.